These 2 T cell receptor beta chains were sequenced from one sample in a study of T cell responses to AZD1222 COVID-19 vaccine. Generated by immunoSEQ multiplex PCR, the TCRdb table keeps only in-frame clones and is missing some. The table lists nearly 90,000 clones, roughly 90% of them singletons, with just over 5.5% in the top ten. The input for sequencing was peripheral blood, taken 28 days after the second AZD1222 dose. The receptor source for this set is an adult who received the AZD1222 COVID-19 vaccine.

This clone occurred a few times. Here the CDR3 reads CASFRGLAGGRGQFF. The CDR3 nucleotides read TGTGCCAGCTTTAGGGGACTAGCGGGGGGGCGCGGGCAGTTCTTC. The chain recombines TRBV6-5 with TRBJ2-1, with 16 bases fitting TRBD2. The CDR3 spans 15 residues. From germline, CDR1 is MNHEY and CDR2 SVGAGI. V was pared by 8 bases and J by 12 bases, with 10 bases of the junction left unmatched.

The rearrangement links TRBV7-9 to TRBJ1-2, with 7 bases lining up with TRBD1. V lost 5 bases to trimming and J lost 3 bases; unmatched junction nucleotides: 6. Germline CDR1 reads SEHNR; CDR2 reads FQNEAQ (reference sequence). There are 14 residues in the CDR3. The CDR3 DNA reads TGTGCCAGCAGCCCTCAGGGGGGGGACTATGGCTACACCTTC. It encodes CASSPQGGDYGYTF.